This is a list of T cell receptor beta chains from one sample in a study of human T cells and chemical hapten exposure. TCRdb fed the RACE reads into MiXCR, producing one record per CDR3 protein. This table holds roughly 150,000 distinct CDR3 sequences, 25% to 35% found once. The material sequenced was whole blood, taken in connection with sensitization to the hapten diphenylcyclopropenone (DPC). All receptors derive from a woman between 18 and 29 years old with alopecia areata. Some clones in this sample may be carry-over from other donors' samples. CDR3s include the opening cysteine and the closing phenylalanine or tryptophan. Each record gives: D gene, J gene, clone size, V gene, CDR3 protein, CDR3 DNA. The D gene is left open where the match is weak. Not every row has a clone size; where given, it reads once, few, many or a size class.

>.|TRBJ2-5|.|TRBV19
CASSPPDPLGTQYF
TGTGCCAGTAGTCCACCGGACCCTCTGGGGACCCAGTACTTC
>TRBD2|TRBJ2-1|.|TRBV7-3
CASSPGPGLAPLYNEQFF
TGTGCCAGCAGCCCAGGACCGGGACTAGCCCCTCTCTACAATGAGCAGTTCTTC
>TRBD1|TRBJ1-5|.|TRBV7-2
CASSQQTGLNQPQHF
TGTGCCAGCAGCCAACAGACAGGGCTCAATCAGCCCCAGCATTTT
>.|TRBJ2-2|.|TRBV2
CASSVGDDNTGELFF
TGTGCCAGCAGTGTAGGTGATGATAACACCGGGGAGCTGTTTTTT
>.|TRBJ2-3|few|TRBV4-2
CASSQGKADTQYF
TGTGCCAGCAGCCAAGGGAAAGCAGATACGCAGTATTTT
>.|TRBJ2-5|.|TRBV29-1
CSVEIAARETQYF
TGCAGCGTTGAGATCGCGGCCCGGGAGACCCAGTACTTC
>.|TRBJ1-1|.|TRBV29-1
CSVVTAGAKHTEAFF
TGCAGCGTTGTCACGGCGGGCGCAAAACACACTGAAGCTTTCTTT
>.|TRBJ2-7|few|TRBV7-2
CASSLEGRSEQYF
TGTGCCAGCAGCTTAGAGGGCAGGTCCGAGCAGTACTTC
>TRBD1|TRBJ1-2|many|TRBV7-2
CASRSNTGGYGYTF
TGTGCCAGCAGATCTAACACAGGGGGCTATGGCTACACCTTC
>.|TRBJ1-1|.|TRBV7-2
CASSLSAAEAFF
TGTGCCAGCAGCTTATCTGCCGCTGAAGCTTTCTTT
>TRBD2|TRBJ2-1|.|TRBV3-1
CASSQDHGLASGGSHNEQFF
TGTGCCAGCAGCCAAGATCATGGGCTGGCTAGCGGGGGGAGCCACAATGAGCAGTTCTTC
>.|TRBJ1-2|.|TRBV10-3
CAISEGFSYGYTF
TGTGCCATCAGTGAGGGGTTCTCCTATGGCTACACCTTC
>.|TRBJ1-6|.|TRBV7-2
CATRPGGGVNSPLHF
TGTGCCACGCGCCCTGGGGGGGGAGTTAATTCACCCCTCCACTTT
>.|TRBJ1-5|.|TRBV12-3/TRBV12-4
CASSLRPGRDQPQHF
TGTGCCAGCAGTTTAAGGCCAGGACGGGATCAGCCCCAGCATTTT
>.|TRBJ1-1|few|TRBV12-3/TRBV12-4
CASGDRDKAFF
TGTGCCAGTGGCGACCGTGATAAAGCTTTCTTT
>.|TRBJ2-3|few|TRBV12-3/TRBV12-4
CASSPGSISTDTQYF
TGTGCCAGCAGCCCCGGATCGATAAGCACAGATACGCAGTATTTT
>TRBD1|TRBJ2-1|once|TRBV20-1
CSARDRTGEYNEQFF
TGCAGTGCTAGAGATAGGACAGGGGAATACAATGAGCAGTTCTTC
>TRBD1|TRBJ2-6|.|TRBV19
CASMGTVLSSGANVLTF
TGTGCCAGTATGGGGACAGTATTATCCTCTGGGGCCAACGTCCTGACTTTC
>TRBD1|TRBJ2-5|few|TRBV25-1
CASSEYGTGGETQYF
TGTGCCAGCAGTGAATACGGGACAGGGGGAGAGACCCAGTACTTC
>.|TRBJ2-3|few|TRBV28
CASSLSGTSTDTQYF
TGTGCCAGCAGTTTGTCGGGAACTAGCACAGATACGCAGTATTTT
>.|TRBJ2-7|.|TRBV7-6
CASSLAGGPTNSYEQYF
TGTGCCAGCAGCTTAGCGGGAGGACCTACGAATTCCTACGAGCAGTACTTC
>TRBD2|TRBJ2-3|.|TRBV6-4
CASSQGTSGTETQYF
TGTGCCAGCAGCCAAGGGACTAGCGGAACCGAGACGCAGTATTTT
>.|TRBJ2-1|few|TRBV4-3
CASSPGANPNNEQFF
TGCGCCAGCAGCCCCGGGGCAAATCCCAACAATGAGCAGTTCTTC
>TRBD1|TRBJ2-7|few|TRBV28
CASSRPGQYYEQYF
TGTGCCAGCAGCCGACCGGGACAGTACTACGAGCAGTACTTC
>.|TRBJ2-3|many|TRBV7-2
CASSLFSPDTQYF
TGTGCCAGCAGCTTGTTCAGTCCCGATACGCAGTATTTT
>.|TRBJ2-3|.|TRBV6-5
CASSPSWGHTDTQYF
TGTGCCAGCAGCCCTTCTTGGGGGCACACAGATACGCAGTATTTT
>.|TRBJ1-5|.|TRBV2
CASSVGINSNQPQHF
TGTGCCAGCAGTGTAGGCATTAATAGCAATCAGCCCCAGCATTTT
>TRBD1|TRBJ2-7|.|TRBV27
CASRNRGSSYEQYF
TGTGCCAGCAGAAACAGGGGAAGCTCCTACGAGCAGTACTTC
>.|TRBJ1-2|once|TRBV20-1
CSASFTGAQRSGYTF
TGCAGTGCTAGCTTTACGGGGGCGCAAAGAAGTGGCTACACCTTC
>TRBD2|TRBJ2-7|.|TRBV15
CATSRDPGLVSEQYF
TGTGCCACCAGCAGAGATCCGGGACTAGTGTCCGAGCAGTACTTC
>.|TRBJ2-5|few|TRBV9
CASSVAGGGETQYF
TGTGCCAGCAGCGTAGCTGGGGGCGGAGAGACCCAGTACTTC
>.|TRBJ1-1|few|TRBV7-2
CASSLRGNPEAFF
TGTGCCAGCAGCTTGCGGGGGAACCCTGAAGCTTTCTTT
>.|TRBJ2-3|few|TRBV20-1
CSAWGSTDTQYF
TGCAGTGCTTGGGGGAGCACAGATACGCAGTATTTT
>.|TRBJ2-6|.|TRBV7-8
CASPAGLSGANVLTF
TGTGCCAGCCCAGCGGGTCTCTCTGGGGCCAACGTCCTGACTTTC
>.|TRBJ1-5|many|TRBV20-1
CSARDQGWGNQPQHF
TGCAGTGCTAGAGATCAGGGTTGGGGGAATCAGCCCCAGCATTTT
>.|TRBJ2-1|.|TRBV4-1
CASSQVMGEQFF
TGCGCCAGCAGCCAAGTAATGGGGGAGCAGTTCTTC
>TRBD2|TRBJ2-3|.|TRBV5-1
CASSWGLAGATDTQYF
TGCGCCAGCAGCTGGGGACTAGCGGGGGCCACAGATACGCAGTATTTT